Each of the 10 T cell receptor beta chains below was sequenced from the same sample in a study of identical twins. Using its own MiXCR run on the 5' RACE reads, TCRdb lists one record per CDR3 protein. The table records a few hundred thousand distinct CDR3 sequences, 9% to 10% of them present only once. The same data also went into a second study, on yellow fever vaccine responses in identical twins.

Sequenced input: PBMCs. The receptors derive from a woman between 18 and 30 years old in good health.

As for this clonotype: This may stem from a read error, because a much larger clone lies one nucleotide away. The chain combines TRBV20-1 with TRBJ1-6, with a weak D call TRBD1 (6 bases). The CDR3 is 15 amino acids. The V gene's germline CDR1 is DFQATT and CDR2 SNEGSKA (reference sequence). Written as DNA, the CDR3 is TGCAGTGCTCCCTTTCAGGGGAGAGCTAATTCACCCCCCCACTTT. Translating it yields CSAPFQGRANSPPHF.

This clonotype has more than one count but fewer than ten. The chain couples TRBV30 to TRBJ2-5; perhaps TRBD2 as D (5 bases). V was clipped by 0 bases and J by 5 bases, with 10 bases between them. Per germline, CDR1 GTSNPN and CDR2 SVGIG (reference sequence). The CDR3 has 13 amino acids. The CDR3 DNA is TGTGCCTGGAGTGTATCGGGGATGGAGACCCAGTACTTC. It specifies CAWSVSGMETQYF.

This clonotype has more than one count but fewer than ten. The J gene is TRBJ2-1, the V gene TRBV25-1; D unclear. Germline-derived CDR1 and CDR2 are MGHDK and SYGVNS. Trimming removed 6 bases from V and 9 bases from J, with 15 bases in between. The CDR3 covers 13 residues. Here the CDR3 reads CASRSPGSAEQFF. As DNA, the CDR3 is TGTGCCAGCAGGAGTCCCGGTTCGGCTGAGCAGTTCTTC.

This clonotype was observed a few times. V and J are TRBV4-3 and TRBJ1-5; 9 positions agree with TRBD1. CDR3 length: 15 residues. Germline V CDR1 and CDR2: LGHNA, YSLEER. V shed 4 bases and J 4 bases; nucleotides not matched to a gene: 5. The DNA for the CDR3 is TGCGCCAGCAGCCCCGGGACAGGGCTGAATCAGCCCCAGCATTTT. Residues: CASSPGTGLNQPQHF.

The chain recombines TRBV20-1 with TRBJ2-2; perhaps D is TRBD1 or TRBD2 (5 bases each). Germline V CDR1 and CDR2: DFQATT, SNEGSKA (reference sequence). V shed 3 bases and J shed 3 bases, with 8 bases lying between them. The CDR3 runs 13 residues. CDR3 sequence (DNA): TGCAGTGCTAGGGGACCGTACACCGGGGAGCTGTTTTTT. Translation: CSARGPYTGELFF.

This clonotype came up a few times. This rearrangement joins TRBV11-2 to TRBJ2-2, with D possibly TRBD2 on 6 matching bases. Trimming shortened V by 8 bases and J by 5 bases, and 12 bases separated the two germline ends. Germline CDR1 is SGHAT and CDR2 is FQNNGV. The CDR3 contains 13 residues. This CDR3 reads CASPGVKTGELFF. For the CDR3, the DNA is TGTGCCAGCCCGGGAGTGAAAACCGGGGAGCTGTTTTTT. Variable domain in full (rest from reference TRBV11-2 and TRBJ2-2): EAGVAQSPRYKIIEKRQSVAFWCNPISGHATLYWYQQILGQGPKLLIQFQNNGVVDDSQLPKDRFSAERLKGVDSTLKIQPAKLEDSAVYLCASPGVKTGELFFGEGSRLTVL.

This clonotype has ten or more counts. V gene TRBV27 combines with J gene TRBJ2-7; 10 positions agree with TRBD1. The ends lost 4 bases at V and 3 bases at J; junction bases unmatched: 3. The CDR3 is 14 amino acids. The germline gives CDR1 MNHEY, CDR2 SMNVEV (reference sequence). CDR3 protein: CASSWGQGFYEQYF. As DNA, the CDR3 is TGTGCCAGCAGTTGGGGACAGGGGTTCTACGAGCAGTACTTC.

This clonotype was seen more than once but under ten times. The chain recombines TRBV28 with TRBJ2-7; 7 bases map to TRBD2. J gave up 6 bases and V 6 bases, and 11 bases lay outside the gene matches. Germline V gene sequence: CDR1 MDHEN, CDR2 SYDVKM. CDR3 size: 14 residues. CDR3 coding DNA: TGTGCCAGCAGCTTTCAAGCGGGACCCCTCGAGCAGTACTTC. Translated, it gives CASSFQAGPLEQYF. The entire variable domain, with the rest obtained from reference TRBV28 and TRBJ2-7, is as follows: DVKVTQSSRYLVKRTGEKVFLECVQDMDHENMFWYRQDPGLGLRLIYFSYDVKMKEKGDIPEGYSVSREKKERFSLILESASTNQTSMYLCASSFQAGPLEQYFGPGTRLTVT.

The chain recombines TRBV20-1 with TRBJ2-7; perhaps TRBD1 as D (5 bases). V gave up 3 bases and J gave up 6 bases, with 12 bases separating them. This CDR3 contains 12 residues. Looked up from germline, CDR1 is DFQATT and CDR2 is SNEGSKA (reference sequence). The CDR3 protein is CSASKGASEQYF. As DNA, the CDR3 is TGCAGTGCTAGTAAAGGGGCAAGCGAGCAGTACTTC.

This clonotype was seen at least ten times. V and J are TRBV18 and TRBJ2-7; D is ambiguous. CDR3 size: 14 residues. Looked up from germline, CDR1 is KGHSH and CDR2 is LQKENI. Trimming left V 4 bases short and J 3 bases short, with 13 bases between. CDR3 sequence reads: CASSQRNSNYEQYF. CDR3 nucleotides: TGTGCCAGCTCACAAAGGAACAGTAACTACGAGCAGTACTTC.